The rows below give T cell receptor beta chains drawn from one sample of a study of glioma-infiltrating T cells after dendritic cell vaccination. Generated by immunoSEQ multiplex PCR, the TCRdb table keeps only in-frame clones and is missing some. The sample has 75,000 to 100,000 clones, around 80% seen once. This material consisted of blood, taken before dendritic cell vaccination. Source of these receptors: a human donor with glioblastoma. CDR3s include the opening cysteine and the closing phenylalanine or tryptophan. Each record gives: J gene, V gene, clone size, D gene, CDR3 DNA, CDR3 protein. The D gene is left open where the match is weak. Rows may omit the clone size; those that give it use once, few, many or a size class.

J: TRBJ2-7; V: TRBV5-6; size: NA; D: TRBD2; DNA: TGTGCCAGCAGCCCTAACTGGGGGGGAAGTCTCTACGAGCAGTACTTC; CDR3: CASSPNWGGSLYEQYF
J: TRBJ2-3; V: TRBV7-8; size: NA; D: TRBD2; DNA: TGTGCCAGCAGCTTACTAGCGGGGGGGCAAACGCAGTATTTT; CDR3: CASSLLAGGQTQYF
J: TRBJ2-7; V: TRBV2; size: NA; D: NA; DNA: TGTGCCAGCAGTCCCGGGCAGGGGAGTTACGAGCAGTACTTC; CDR3: CASSPGQGSYEQYF
J: TRBJ2-1; V: TRBV6-1; size: NA; D: TRBD1; DNA: TGTGCCAGCAGTGACGCTGTGACAGGGCCTTACAATGAGCAGTTCTTC; CDR3: CASSDAVTGPYNEQFF
J: TRBJ1-1; V: TRBV4-1; size: once; D: NA; DNA: TGCGCCAGCAGCCAAGATCCCGTCGCGACTGAAGCTTTCTTT; CDR3: CASSQDPVATEAFF
J: TRBJ1-2; V: TRBV4-1; size: NA; D: NA; DNA: TGCGCCAGCAGCCAAGTCGGCAGGGTCAACTATGGCTACACCTTC; CDR3: CASSQVGRVNYGYTF
J: TRBJ1-1; V: TRBV28; size: NA; D: TRBD1; DNA: TGTGCCAGCAGTCTCTGGACAGGGCAGAACACTGAAGCTTTCTTT; CDR3: CASSLWTGQNTEAFF
J: TRBJ1-1; V: TRBV11-2; size: few; D: TRBD1; DNA: TGTGCCAGCAGCTTAGGGACAGGGTACACTGAAGCTTTCTTT; CDR3: CASSLGTGYTEAFF
J: TRBJ2-2; V: TRBV10-2; size: NA; D: TRBD2; DNA: TGCGCCAGCAGTCAAGCGGGAGGGGGCACCGGGGAGCTGTTTTTT; CDR3: CASSQAGGGTGELFF
J: TRBJ2-7; V: TRBV10-3; size: NA; D: NA; DNA: TGTGCCATCAGTGAGTCTGGGGCCCCGCGGTACTACGAGCAGTACTTC; CDR3: CAISESGAPRYYEQYF
J: TRBJ2-3; V: TRBV9; size: NA; D: NA; DNA: TGTGCCAGCAGCGTAGCTGTTACTAGCCGCACAGATACGCAGTATTTT; CDR3: CASSVAVTSRTDTQYF
J: TRBJ2-1; V: TRBV9; size: NA; D: TRBD2; DNA: TGTGCCAGCAGCGTTAGCGGGAGCTCCTACAATGAGCAGTTCTTC; CDR3: CASSVSGSSYNEQFF
J: TRBJ2-7; V: TRBV18; size: NA; D: TRBD1; DNA: TGTGCCAGCTCAGGACAGGGGGGGCCTTACGAGCAGTACTTC; CDR3: CASSGQGGPYEQYF
J: TRBJ2-7; V: TRBV7-8; size: NA; D: TRBD1; DNA: TGTGCCAGCAGCCTGACCTCTGGACAGGACACCTCCTACGAGCAGTACTTC; CDR3: CASSLTSGQDTSYEQYF
J: TRBJ2-1; V: TRBV7-2; size: NA; D: NA; DNA: TGTGCCAGCAGCTCATCCATGGGGAGGTACAATGAGCAGTTCTTC; CDR3: CASSSSMGRYNEQFF
J: TRBJ2-5; V: TRBV6-5; size: NA; D: TRBD2; DNA: TGTGCCAGCAGACAAAGCGGGGGGGCCGGGACCCAGTACTTC; CDR3: CASRQSGGAGTQYF
J: TRBJ2-5; V: TRBV5-6; size: NA; D: TRBD1; DNA: TGTGCCAGCAGCTTGGTTGGGACAGGGGTTCAAGAGACCCAGTACTTC; CDR3: CASSLVGTGVQETQYF
J: TRBJ1-1; V: TRBV6-6; size: NA; D: TRBD1; DNA: TGTGCCAGCAAACGGAGTGGGACAGGGGGTCGCACTGAAGCTTTCTTT; CDR3: CASKRSGTGGRTEAFF
J: TRBJ2-1; V: TRBV28; size: once; D: NA; DNA: TGTGCCAGCAGTCCGGCGGGACTCAGTGACAATGAGCAGTTCTTC; CDR3: CASSPAGLSDNEQFF
J: TRBJ1-2; V: TRBV6-1; size: NA; D: NA; DNA: TGTGCCAGCAGTGTTATAAATAACTATGGCTACACCTTC; CDR3: CASSVINNYGYTF
J: TRBJ1-6; V: TRBV7-2; size: NA; D: NA; DNA: TGTGCCAGCAGCTTACTCGGGGGAGTTAAATCACCCCTCCACTTT; CDR3: CASSLLGGVKSPLHF
J: TRBJ1-2; V: TRBV19; size: NA; D: TRBD1; DNA: TGTGCCAGTAGTATGGCCCTGACAGGGAGAGCCTTCTACACCTTC; CDR3: CASSMALTGRAFYTF
J: TRBJ2-1; V: TRBV5-1; size: NA; D: TRBD1; DNA: TGCGCCAGCAGCGCGGGACAGGTGGTCCATGAGCAGTTCTTC; CDR3: CASSAGQVVHEQFF
J: TRBJ1-5; V: TRBV6-1; size: NA; D: NA; DNA: TGTGCCAGCAGTTTCAGGGATCAGCCCCAGCATTTT; CDR3: CASSFRDQPQHF
J: TRBJ2-7; V: TRBV6-6; size: NA; D: TRBD2; DNA: TGTGCCAGTTCCCGGAGAACTAGCGGGAGGGCCGGCGAGCAGTACTTC; CDR3: CASSRRTSGRAGEQYF
J: TRBJ2-7; V: TRBV19; size: few; D: TRBD1; DNA: TGTGCCAGTAGTTTGCAGGGGGCAGACGAGCAGTACTTC; CDR3: CASSLQGADEQYF
J: TRBJ1-1; V: TRBV7-9; size: NA; D: NA; DNA: TGTGCCAGCAGCTTAGAAGGGGACACTGAAGCTTTCTTT; CDR3: CASSLEGDTEAFF
J: TRBJ1-2; V: TRBV2; size: NA; D: TRBD1; DNA: TGTGCCAGCAGTGTGGCCCTAGGGGGCTCTAAAAGAGGCGGCACCTTC; CDR3: CASSVALGGSKRGGTF
J: TRBJ1-1; V: TRBV4-1; size: NA; D: NA; DNA: TGCGCCAGCAGCCCAATAGGGGCAGCGAACACTGAAGCTTTCTTT; CDR3: CASSPIGAANTEAFF
J: TRBJ2-7; V: TRBV18; size: NA; D: NA; DNA: TGTGCCAGCTCACCAGCAGGGGACTACGAGCAGTACTTC; CDR3: CASSPAGDYEQYF
J: TRBJ2-5; V: TRBV10-3; size: NA; D: TRBD1; DNA: TGTGCCATCAGTGTTCGACAGGGGAAAGAGACCCAGTACTTC; CDR3: CAISVRQGKETQYF
J: TRBJ1-1; V: TRBV10-3; size: NA; D: TRBD1; DNA: TGTGCCATCAGGAGACAGGGGAACACTGAAGCTTTCTTT; CDR3: CAIRRQGNTEAFF
J: TRBJ2-3; V: TRBV11-2; size: NA; D: TRBD2; DNA: TGTGCCAGCAGACGGGGGGGGCTCCCAGATACGCAGTATTTT; CDR3: CASRRGGLPDTQYF
J: TRBJ2-1; V: TRBV7-9; size: once; D: NA; DNA: TGTGCCAGCAGCAAAGCGGCGGGATCCTACAATGAGCAGTTCTTC; CDR3: CASSKAAGSYNEQFF
J: TRBJ1-2; V: TRBV29-1; size: few; D: TRBD1; DNA: TGCAGCGTTTCAGACAGGGGGAACTATGGCTACACCTTC; CDR3: CSVSDRGNYGYTF
J: TRBJ2-1; V: TRBV19; size: once; D: TRBD2; DNA: TGTGCCAGTAGTATCCTTAGCGGGGGGGCCAACAATGAGCAGTTCTTC; CDR3: CASSILSGGANNEQFF
J: TRBJ2-1; V: TRBV10-3; size: NA; D: NA; DNA: TGTGCCATCAGTCCAGGTGTAACAGACGAGCAGTTCTTC; CDR3: CAISPGVTDEQFF
J: TRBJ2-1; V: TRBV19; size: NA; D: TRBD2; DNA: TGTGCCAGTAGTATCGAGATAGCGGGAGTGGGCAATGAGCAGTTCTTC; CDR3: CASSIEIAGVGNEQFF
J: TRBJ1-2; V: TRBV5-1; size: NA; D: NA; DNA: TGCGCCAGCAGCTTCGGGGAGAACGGCTACACCTTC; CDR3: CASSFGENGYTF